The entry that follows covers one T cell receptor (beta chain) sequence. The source of the sample is a study of blood T cell repertoires in COVID-19. At the level of the study: Some COVID-19 samples were acute and others convalescent; all came from the United States, Italy and Spain. Nucleic acid was either cDNA or gDNA, and it came from T cells, B-cell-depleted T cells, or PBMCs.

The table came from immunoSEQ multiplex PCR; TCRdb's copy has only in-frame clones and leaves some out. Of about 290,000 clones in the sample, under 90% were seen once. The CDR3 spans 16 residues. Germline loops: CDR1 SEHNR, CDR2 FQNEAQ (reference sequence). V lost 6 bases and J lost 9; bases outside the gene matches: 14. The origin of this receptor is a woman aged 40 to 55 who had recovered from COVID-19. V is TRBV7-9 and J is TRBJ1-6; 7 bases match TRBD1. The sequenced sample consisted of PBMCs or T cells enriched from blood (not recorded which). The CDR3 loop is CASSHRQGLSGSPLHF. As DNA, the CDR3 is TGTGCCAGCAGTCATCGACAGGGTCTCAGCGGTTCACCCCTCCACTTT.